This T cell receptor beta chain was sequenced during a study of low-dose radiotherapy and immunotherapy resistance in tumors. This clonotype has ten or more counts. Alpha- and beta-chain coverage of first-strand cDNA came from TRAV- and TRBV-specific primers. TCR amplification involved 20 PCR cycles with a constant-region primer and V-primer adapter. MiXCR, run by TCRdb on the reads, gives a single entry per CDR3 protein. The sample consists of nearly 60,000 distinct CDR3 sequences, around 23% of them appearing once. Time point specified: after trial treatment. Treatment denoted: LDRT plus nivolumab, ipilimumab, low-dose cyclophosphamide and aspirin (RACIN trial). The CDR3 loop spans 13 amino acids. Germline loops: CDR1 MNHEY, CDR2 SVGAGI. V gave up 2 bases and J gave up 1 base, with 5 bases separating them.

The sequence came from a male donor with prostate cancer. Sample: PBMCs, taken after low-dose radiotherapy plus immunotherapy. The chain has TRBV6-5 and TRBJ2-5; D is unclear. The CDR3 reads CASSYSRQETQYF. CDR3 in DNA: TGTGCCAGCAGTTACAGCCGCCAAGAGACCCAGTACTTC.